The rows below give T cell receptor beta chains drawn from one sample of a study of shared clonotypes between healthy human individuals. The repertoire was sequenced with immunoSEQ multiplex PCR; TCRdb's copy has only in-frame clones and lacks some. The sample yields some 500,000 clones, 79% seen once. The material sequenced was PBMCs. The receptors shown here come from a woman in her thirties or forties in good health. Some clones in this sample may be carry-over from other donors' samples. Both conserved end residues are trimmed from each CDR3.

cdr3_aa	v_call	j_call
ASSQDWRTGSSYEQY	TRBV14	TRBJ2-7
ASSSYRVPF	TRBV6-5	TRBJ2-7
ASKLSGFVGELF	TRBV28	TRBJ2-2
ASGSRGRKDTEAF	TRBV19	TRBJ1-1
ASSPRAWAKNIQY	TRBV14	TRBJ2-4
ASRTGAGDYEQY	TRBV7-9	TRBJ2-7
ASSVYRSDRAYEQY	TRBV9	TRBJ2-7
ASSQGPSGANVLT	TRBV18	TRBJ2-6
ASSLERGGYSTIY	TRBV7-2	TRBJ1-3
ASSPAGYEQY	TRBV19	TRBJ2-7
ASGDRGGAYGTEQY	TRBV5-1	TRBJ2-7
ASSLVSSGRGYEQF	TRBV7-9	TRBJ2-1
ASSMYAQPHNEQF	TRBV19	TRBJ2-1
AWNGNGNTIY	TRBV30	TRBJ1-3
ASSGVGAEGLNEQF	TRBV2	TRBJ2-1
ASTEAGTYNEQF	TRBV6-6	TRBJ2-1
ASSLGQEYTEAF	TRBV5-1	TRBJ1-1
ASSELGGRAHEQY	TRBV2	TRBJ2-7
ASSLEHNQPQH	TRBV7-8	TRBJ1-5
ASSLSGGRRETQY	TRBV27	TRBJ2-5
ASGLGGRAEAF	TRBV27	TRBJ1-1
ASSQEVETGSIYNEQF	TRBV4-3	TRBJ2-1
AWSVGGAGNTIY	TRBV30	TRBJ1-3
ASRKVGNTEAF	TRBV11-2	TRBJ1-1
ASSPLRDYEQY	TRBV7-9	TRBJ2-7
ASRSGTGSTEAF	TRBV2	TRBJ1-1
ASSLTSGSDEQY	TRBV11-2	TRBJ2-7
ASSLIPQSSGNTIY	TRBV28	TRBJ1-3
ASSLGGWVNTEAF	TRBV5-1	TRBJ1-1
ASSVNAEGFTEAF	TRBV9	TRBJ1-1
ASRAGPSNEQF	TRBV13	TRBJ2-1
SVDQVQETQY	TRBV29-1	TRBJ2-5
ASSLGQINTEAF	TRBV28	TRBJ1-1
ACLGATDTQY	TRBV30	TRBJ2-3
ASSLNAFKSGNTIY	TRBV7-2	TRBJ1-3
AISEGQNTGELF	TRBV10-3	TRBJ2-2
ASSLFGLANPDTGELF	TRBV5-1	TRBJ2-2
ASSLGANEKLF	TRBV5-4	TRBJ1-4
ASSQVRGRSYEQY	TRBV11-2	TRBJ2-7
ASSYASGNEQF	TRBV7-7	TRBJ2-1
ASTPPGAKEQY	TRBV6-5	TRBJ2-7
ASSQLLSGIGEQY	TRBV4-2	TRBJ2-7
ASSPSGTGSYGYT	TRBV7-3	TRBJ1-2
ASSLPPLIYGYT	TRBV7-2	TRBJ1-2
ASSHGTDGGYT	TRBV18	TRBJ1-2
ASSQWTGHEQF	TRBV4-3	TRBJ2-1
ASSLELREGRNEQY	TRBV5-1	TRBJ2-7
ASSPTGGGEQY	TRBV5-4	TRBJ2-7
ASSFSGGGVNQPQH	TRBV28	TRBJ1-5
ATSRGPYEQY	TRBV15	TRBJ2-7
AINEVRSYEQY	TRBV10-3	TRBJ2-7
AWSDGGTSGWEQF	TRBV30	TRBJ2-1
ASSLVLSLAASGYNEQF	TRBV7-9	TRBJ2-1
ASKDYNQPQH	TRBV19	TRBJ1-5
ATGGAAGANVLT	TRBV28	TRBJ2-6
ASSRGPGGTDTQY	TRBV7-3	TRBJ2-3
ASSLDQGMGEQY	TRBV5-4	TRBJ2-7